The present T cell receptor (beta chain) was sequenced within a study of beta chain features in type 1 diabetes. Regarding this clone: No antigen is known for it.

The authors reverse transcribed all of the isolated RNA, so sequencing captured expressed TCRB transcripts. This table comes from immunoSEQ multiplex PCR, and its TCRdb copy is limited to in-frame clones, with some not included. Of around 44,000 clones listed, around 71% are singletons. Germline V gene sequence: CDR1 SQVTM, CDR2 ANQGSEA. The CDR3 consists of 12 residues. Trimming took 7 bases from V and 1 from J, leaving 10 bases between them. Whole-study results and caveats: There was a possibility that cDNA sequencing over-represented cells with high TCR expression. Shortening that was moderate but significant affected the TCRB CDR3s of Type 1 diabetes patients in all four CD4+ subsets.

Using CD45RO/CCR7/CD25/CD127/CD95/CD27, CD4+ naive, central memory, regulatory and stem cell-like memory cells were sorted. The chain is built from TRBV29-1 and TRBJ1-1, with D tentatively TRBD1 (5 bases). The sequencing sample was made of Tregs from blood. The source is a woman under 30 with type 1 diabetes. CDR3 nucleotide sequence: TGCAGCGCAGCCAGGGAGAACACTGAAGCTTTCTTT. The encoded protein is CSAARENTEAFF.